The text below deals with one TCR beta chain. Trimming at V came to 3 bases and at J to 7 bases, leaving 6 bases not matched to a gene. CDR1 is LNHDA and CDR2 is SQIVND in the germline V gene (reference sequence). The CDR3 contains 15 residues. These data come from a study of technical replicates of blood from a handful of donors. Libraries were prepared by immunoSEQ multiplex PCR; TCRdb keeps only in-frame clonotypes and omits some of them. In the table there are 81,000 or so clones, around 96% of which are singletons. The rearrangement links TRBV19 to TRBJ2-1, with 10 bases aligning to TRBD2. The sample was T cells isolated from PBMCs. The receptor's source is a human donor in good health. The CDR3 coding sequence is TGTGCCAGTAGTATTCTAGCGGGAGTAAATAATGAGCAGTTCTTC. Protein product: CASSILAGVNNEQFF. Together with reference TRBV19 and TRBJ2-1, the CDR3 gives the full variable domain: DGGITQSPKYLFRKEGQNVTLSCEQNLNHDAMYWYRQDPGQGLRLIYYSQIVNDFQKGDIAEGYSVSREKKESFPLTVTSAQKNPTAFYLCASSILAGVNNEQFFGPGTRLTVL.